This T cell receptor beta chain was profiled in a study of beta chain features in type 1 diabetes. General study findings and limits: Compared to healthy donors, patients appeared to have naive, central memory and Treg TCRB repertoires that were more alike. TCRB CDR3 length was moderately but significantly reduced in all four CD4+ subsets of Type 1 diabetes patients.

The CDR3 spans 14 residues. V shed 3 bases, J shed 1 base, and the junction held 2 bases outside the gene matches. Germline V gene sequence: CDR1 KGHSH, CDR2 LQKENI. Expressed TCRB transcripts were sequenced, since all the RNA that had been isolated was reverse transcribed. For naive, central memory and regulatory T cell samples, reads averaged roughly 3.7 million. TCRdb keeps only in-frame clones here, not all; method: immunoSEQ multiplex PCR. Of about 240,000 clones in the sample, roughly 13% were seen once. With respect to this clone: Its antigen is still unknown.

The receptor was derived from a man under 40 with type 1 diabetes. This chain links TRBV18 with TRBJ2-7; TRBD2 matches 8 bases. The specimen sequenced was naive CD4+ T cells from blood. This chain's CDR3 is CASSPGGGSYEQYF. CDR3 DNA sequence: TGTGCCAGCTCACCCGGGGGGGGGTCCTACGAGCAGTACTTC. Supplemented by reference TRBV18 and TRBJ2-7, the full variable domain reads NAGVMQNPRHLVRRRGQEARLRCSPMKGHSHVYWYRQLPEEGLKFMVYLQKENIIDESGMPKERFSAEFPKEGPSILRIQQVVRGDSAAYFCASSPGGGSYEQYFGPGTRLTVT.